This passage covers 32 T cell receptor beta chains from one sample sequenced in a study of radiation and T cells in renal cell carcinoma. The data were produced by immunoSEQ multiplex PCR, yet TCRdb's version contains in-frame clones alone and is incomplete. The sample lists 150,000 or so clones, approximately 91% occurring once. Time point denoted: baseline pretreatment blood. As for treatment: 15 Gy SBRT to primary tumor, nephrectomy 4 weeks later. The input for sequencing was blood, taken from a patient whose treatment included radiotherapy and nephrectomy. The receptors come from a woman aged 45-65 years with renal cell carcinoma.

This clone was seen more than once but under ten times. The chain employs TRBV6-5 and TRBJ1-1; D perhaps matches TRBD1 (6 bases). Trimming pared 6 bases from V and 4 bases from J, leaving 12 bases between. This CDR3 region has 13 residues. CDR1 is MNHEY and CDR2 is SVGAGI in the germline V gene. CDR3 residues: CASRIRGGTEAFF. The CDR3 region has the DNA TGTGCCAGCAGAATCAGGGGTGGCACTGAAGCTTTCTTT.

The V call is TRBV2, the J call TRBJ2-2; D perhaps matches TRBD2 (6 bases). Trimming took 7 bases from V and 2 from J, leaving 11 bases between them. From germline, CDR1 is SNHLY and CDR2 FYNNEI. This CDR3 contains 14 residues. The CDR3 bases are TGTGCCAGCAAGTTGGACTATAACACCGGGGAGCTGTTTTTT. This translates into CASKLDYNTGELFF.

J is TRBJ1-5 and V is TRBV6-1; TRBD1 might be the D (5 bases). Trimming removed 8 bases from V and 7 bases from J, with 15 bases in between. CDR1 MNHNS and CDR2 SASEGT come from the germline V gene. The CDR3 runs 13 residues. CDR3 sequence: CASRGAVGQPQHF. CDR3 sequence (DNA): TGTGCCAGCCGAGGGGCAGTCGGACAGCCCCAGCATTTT.

The chain uses TRBV9 and TRBJ2-3; tentatively, D is TRBD1 (5 bases). Germline values: CDR1 SGDLS, CDR2 YYNGEE. V was cut by 0 bases and J by 0 bases, with 8 bases left in between. The length of the CDR3 is 15 residues. This CDR3 is CASSVGGQSTDTQYF. The CDR3 DNA reads as TGTGCCAGCAGCGTAGGGGGCCAAAGCACAGATACGCAGTATTTT.

This clone was counted once. The chain links TRBV5-1 to TRBJ2-7, with TRBD2 matching 7 bases. The CDR3 has 17 residues. Germline values: CDR1 SGHRS, CDR2 YFSETQ. Germline trimming cut 6 bases from V and 4 bases from J; bases unmatched to any gene: 19. The CDR3 DNA reads as TGCGCCAGCACCCCATCAAGCGGGGTGGTCTTCGGTTACGAGCAGTACTTC. Translation: CASTPSSGVVFGYEQYF.

In its sample, this clone was seen once. The rearrangement joins TRBV7-9 to TRBJ2-6; D remains ambiguous. V shed 5 bases and J shed 0 bases, with 14 bases lying between them. There are 17 residues in the CDR3. The germline V gene encodes CDR1 SEHNR and CDR2 FQNEAQ (reference sequence). The CDR3 DNA reads as TGTGCCAGCAGCCTCCCTCTCGGAACCTCTGGGGCCAACGTCCTGACTTTC. Translated: CASSLPLGTSGANVLTF.

This clone has just one count. This chain uses TRBV6-5 with TRBJ2-7, with 8 nucleotides matching TRBD1. The CDR3 sequence is 15 residues long. Germline V gene sequence: CDR1 MNHEY, CDR2 SVGAGI. The V gene end was trimmed by 4 bases and the J gene end by 7 bases; junction bases not matched to a gene: 12. CDR3 sequence: CASSWTRDRSHEQYF. CDR3 nucleotides: TGTGCCAGCAGTTGGACACGGGACAGGTCTCATGAGCAGTACTTC.

The rearrangement links TRBV11-2 to TRBJ1-4, with no clear D. Deletions cut 5 bases from V and 7 bases from J, with 14 bases between. Per germline, CDR1 SGHAT and CDR2 FQNNGV. CDR3 length equals 14 residues. The CDR3 bases are TGTGCCAGCAGCCCTACGAGGGTGCGTGAAAAACTGTTTTTT. Translating it yields CASSPTRVREKLFF.

The gene calls are TRBV21-1 and TRBJ1-1; the D segment call TRBD1 is taken from the table without a DNA check. TRBV21-1 constitutes a pseudogene. The CDR3 loop spans 14 amino acids. In DNA, the CDR3 is TGTGCCAGCAGCAAAGCGAAGACAGGCAAGGAAGCTTTCTTT. Translated, it gives CASSKAKTGKEAFF.

The chain's CDR3 is CAISESGQNTEAFF. The CDR3 DNA sequence: TGTGCCATCAGTGAGTCGGGGCAGAACACTGAAGCTTTCTTT. The chain joins TRBV10-3 to TRBJ1-1, with a tentative D call TRBD1 (5 bases). Between the trimmed V and J ends, which lost 0 bases and 1 base, there was a span of 6 bases. CDR1 and CDR2 from the germline V gene are ENHRY and SYGVKD. This CDR3 spans 14 amino acids.

This clone was observed a few times. The chain is built from TRBV19 and TRBJ2-2, with D tentatively TRBD1 or TRBD2 (5 bases each). V dropped 2 bases and J dropped 5 bases, with 15 bases sitting between them. Germline V gene data show CDR1 as LNHDA and CDR2 as SQIVND (reference sequence). The CDR3 covers 16 residues. The CDR3 sequence is CASSIFGTAGTGELFF. The CDR3 DNA sequence: TGTGCCAGTAGTATATTTGGGACGGCCGGTACCGGGGAGCTGTTTTTT. Filled out from reference TRBV19 and TRBJ2-2, the complete variable domain reads DGGITQSPKYLFRKEGQNVTLSCEQNLNHDAMYWYRQDPGQGLRLIYYSQIVNDFQKGDIAEGYSVSREKKESFPLTVTSAQKNPTAFYLCASSIFGTAGTGELFFGEGSRLTVL.

The chain couples TRBV10-1 to TRBJ2-2; the D is unclear. The ends were cut back, 4 bases at V and 1 base at J, with 4 bases in the middle. The CDR3 is 13 residues long. Germline loops: CDR1 WNHNN, CDR2 SYGVQD (reference sequence). As DNA, the CDR3 is TGCGCCAGCAGTGTGGGGAACACCGGGGAGCTGTTTTTT. This sequence encodes CASSVGNTGELFF.

With respect to this clone: At one end the junction does not follow the germline gene, possibly because of a read error. The chain uses TRBV5-1 and TRBJ1-1, with D perhaps TRBD1 (6 bases). The CDR3 extends over 13 amino acids. Germline lookup yields CDR1 SGHRS and CDR2 YFSETQ. The CDR3 here is CASSLDSTPEAFF. The DNA for the CDR3 is TGCGCCAGCAGCCTGGACAGCACTCCTGAGGCTTTCTTT.

This chain joins TRBV5-8 and TRBJ1-5; unclear D gene. Trimming shortened V by 2 bases and J by 0 bases, and 9 bases separated the two germline ends. Germline values: CDR1 SGHTS, CDR2 YDEGEE. This CDR3 comprises 15 residues. CDR3 sequence (DNA): TGTGCCAGCAGCTTCTGGAGCGATAGCAATCAGCCCCAGCATTTT. Its translation is CASSFWSDSNQPQHF.

This sequence joins TRBV2 and TRBJ1-1; 7 positions agree with TRBD1. The CDR3 sequence is 15 residues long. V gave up 8 bases and J gave up 6 bases; unmatched junction bases: 15. The germline V gene encodes CDR1 SNHLY and CDR2 FYNNEI. CDR3 loop: CASGTIQGYSSEAFF. The DNA of the CDR3 is TGTGCCAGCGGGACCATACAGGGGTATTCTTCTGAAGCTTTCTTT.

V usage is TRBV6-1 and J usage is TRBJ2-3, with 14 bases fitting TRBD2. The junction had 8 bases not matched to a gene; V was cut back by 2 bases and J by 4 bases. This CDR3 is built from 18 residues. Germline CDR1 reads MNHNS; CDR2 reads SASEGT. CDR3 protein: CASSEKTSGGVLADTQYF. The DNA of the CDR3 is TGTGCCAGCAGTGAAAAGACTAGCGGGGGGGTGTTGGCAGATACGCAGTATTTT.

The gene calls are TRBV9 and TRBJ2-3, with 7 bases fitting TRBD1. The germline V gene encodes CDR1 SGDLS and CDR2 YYNGEE. The CDR3 length is 16 residues. Trimming removed 4 bases from V and 0 bases from J; junction bases left unmatched: 8. This chain's CDR3 is CASSPGTAPSTDTQYF. The CDR3 DNA is TGTGCCAGCAGCCCCGGGACAGCTCCTAGCACAGATACGCAGTATTTT.

V is TRBV7-2 and J is TRBJ1-2, with D tentatively TRBD1 (5 bases). The CDR3 has 15 residues. CDR1 is SGHTA, CDR2 FQGNSA, per germline. Trimming took 4 bases from V and 3 from J, leaving 15 bases between them. The CDR3 loop is CASSSAGVRDYGYTF. The DNA for the CDR3 is TGTGCCAGCAGCTCCGCGGGGGTGAGGGACTATGGCTACACCTTC.

This clone appeared once. The chain links TRBV18 to TRBJ2-2; unclear D gene. The CDR3 length is 14 residues. The V and J ends lost 3 bases and 0 bases respectively, with 5 bases between them. Per the germline V gene, CDR1 is KGHSH and CDR2 is LQKENI. The CDR3 coding sequence is TGTGCCAGCTCACCGTCAACGAACACCGGGGAGCTGTTTTTT. Its translation is CASSPSTNTGELFF.

The chain joins TRBV7-9 to TRBJ2-2; D assignment may be TRBD1 or TRBD2 (6 bases each). Germline assignment: CDR1 SEHNR and CDR2 FQNEAQ (reference sequence). The ends were cut back, 4 bases at V and 2 bases at J, with 8 bases in the middle. The CDR3 extends over 14 amino acids. This chain's CDR3 is CASSWGANTGELFF. In DNA, the CDR3 is TGTGCCAGCAGCTGGGGGGCAAACACCGGGGAGCTGTTTTTT.

The J gene is TRBJ1-6, the V gene TRBV6-1; D is unresolved. Germline loops: CDR1 MNHNS, CDR2 SASEGT. This CDR3 is built from 13 residues. V dropped 1 base and J dropped 5 bases, with 3 bases sitting between them. DNA for the CDR3: TGTGCCAGCAGTGAAGAGCATAATTCACCCCTCCACTTT. Amino acid sequence: CASSEEHNSPLHF.

The chain combines TRBV5-5 with TRBJ2-1, with a tentative D call TRBD2 (5 bases). The CDR3 consists of 12 residues. Trimming removed 4 bases from V and 9 bases from J, with 11 bases in between. Looked up from germline, CDR1 is SGHKS and CDR2 is YYEKEE (reference sequence). CDR3 sequence reads: CASSRGESEQFF. The DNA of the CDR3 is TGTGCCAGCAGCCGGGGAGAGAGTGAGCAGTTCTTC.

This clone was seen more than once but under ten times. The chain links TRBV11-3 to TRBJ2-7; D unresolved. Germline CDR1 and CDR2: SGHNT and YENEEA. CDR3 size: 11 residues. Between the trimmed V and J ends, which lost 5 bases and 2 bases, there was a span of 4 bases. The chain's CDR3 is CASSGTYEQYF. The CDR3 bases are TGTGCCAGCAGCGGTACCTACGAGCAGTACTTC.

The genes are TRBV18 and TRBJ1-2, with 7 bases fitting TRBD1. The CDR3 covers 12 residues. Germline CDR1 reads KGHSH; CDR2 reads LQKENI. V was clipped by 5 bases and J by 8 bases; unmatched bases: 5. CDR3 nucleotide sequence: TGTGCCAGCTCAGGGACAGTAAAAGGCTACACCTTC. This gives the protein CASSGTVKGYTF.

Concerning this clone itself: Other DNA sequences in this specimen translate into the identical CDR3. The chain has TRBV5-4 and TRBJ2-5, with unresolved D. This CDR3 is 14 amino acids long. Germline values: CDR1 SGHNT, CDR2 YYREEE (reference sequence). Trimming stripped 0 bases from V and 5 bases from J, with 11 bases between. The CDR3 spells CASSLASSGETQYF. The DNA of the CDR3 is TGTGCCAGCAGCTTGGCCAGTTCCGGGGAGACCCAGTACTTC.

The table lists this clone with a count of one. The rearrangement joins TRBV18 to TRBJ2-7; weak D call: TRBD2 (5 bases). V lost 5 bases and J 4 bases, leaving 15 bases between the germline ends. The CDR3 contains 14 residues. CDR1 and CDR2 from the germline V gene are KGHSH and LQKENI. In nucleotides, the CDR3 is TGTGCCAGCTCATTCGAGGGAGTTGGGTACGAGCAGTACTTC. It yields the protein CASSFEGVGYEQYF. Supplemented by reference TRBV18 and TRBJ2-7, the full variable domain reads NAGVMQNPRHLVRRRGQEARLRCSPMKGHSHVYWYRQLPEEGLKFMVYLQKENIIDESGMPKERFSAEFPKEGPSILRIQQVVRGDSAAYFCASSFEGVGYEQYFGPGTRLTVT.

The chain links TRBV10-2 to TRBJ2-3; D not certain. CDR3 length: 12 amino acids. Germline-derived CDR1 and CDR2 are WSHSY and SAAADI. Between the trimmed V and J ends, which lost 5 bases and 2 bases, there was a span of 5 bases. CDR3 sequence (DNA): TGCGCCAGCAGTTACAACACAGATACGCAGTATTTT. It yields the protein CASSYNTDTQYF.

V gene TRBV18 combines with J gene TRBJ2-5; D could derive from TRBD1 or TRBD2 (5 bases each). Germline V gene sequence: CDR1 KGHSH, CDR2 LQKENI. The CDR3 spans 14 residues. The V end was cut by 6 bases, the J end by 2 bases, with 13 bases between. CDR3 nucleotide sequence: TGTGCCAGCTCCCCCCCGAGGGGACAAGAGACCCAGTACTTC. Its protein product is CASSPPRGQETQYF.

This clone has only a few counts. The chain employs TRBV7-9 and TRBJ1-2; 7 nucleotides match TRBD1. CDR1 is SEHNR, CDR2 FQNEAQ, per germline (reference sequence). This CDR3 has 15 amino acids. V lost 6 bases, J lost 5 bases, and 12 bases stayed unmatched. DNA of the CDR3: TGTGCCAGCAGGACCCTAGACAGGGCAGGATATGGCTACACCTTC. Its translation is CASRTLDRAGYGYTF.

The gene calls are TRBV19 and TRBJ2-3; D not certain. The CDR3 covers 15 residues. The V gene's germline CDR1 is LNHDA and CDR2 SQIVND (reference sequence). V lost 8 bases and J lost 1, with 16 bases in between. This chain's CDR3 is CASAALSGRTDTQYF. As DNA, the CDR3 is TGTGCCAGTGCCGCTCTTTCAGGCCGCACAGATACGCAGTATTTT.

In its sample, this clone was seen a few times. The chain carries TRBV18 and TRBJ1-6; D might be TRBD1 (5 bases). Germline assignment: CDR1 KGHSH and CDR2 LQKENI. Trimming took 4 bases from V and 7 from J, leaving 17 bases between them. The CDR3 consists of 16 residues. The DNA for the CDR3 is TGTGCCAGCTCACTAAGTTGGGGCAGAGAGAATTCACCCCTCCACTTT. Translating gives CASSLSWGRENSPLHF.

CDR3 loop: CASGRATWMDGYTF. In DNA, the CDR3 is TGTGCCAGCGGGCGGGCGACTTGGATGGATGGCTACACCTTC. V usage is TRBV6-1 and J usage is TRBJ1-2; no definite D call. Germline-derived CDR1 and CDR2 are MNHNS and SASEGT. V shed 8 bases and J shed 6 bases, with 19 bases lying between them. The CDR3 sequence is 14 residues long.